The 25 T cell receptor beta chains below come from one sample, sequenced in a study of blood T cells in healthy people across ages. Through a sample-barcoded 5' primer and a J-beta primer mix, a second PCR was run for about 6 to 12 cycles. Each CDR3 protein gets one entry after TCRdb re-called the 5' RACE reads with MiXCR. The sample includes about 670,000 distinct CDR3 sequences, around two fifths of them seen just once. Sequences were obtained from blood. Receptors originate from an elderly man in good health.

This clonotype was seen only a few times. This CDR3 is CSALTSGHSYNEQFF. CDR3 nucleotide sequence: TGCAGTGCCTTGACTAGCGGGCACTCCTACAATGAGCAGTTCTTC. The gene calls are TRBV20-1 and TRBJ2-1; 10 bases are shared with TRBD2. Germline V gives CDR1 DFQATT, CDR2 SNEGSKA (reference sequence). There are 15 residues in the CDR3. V dropped 6 bases and J dropped 0; count of bases not matched to a gene: 5.

In this sample, this clonotype turned up once. V is TRBV4-2 and J is TRBJ2-1, with 10 bases identical to TRBD2. The CDR3 covers 19 residues. CDR1 LGHNA and CDR2 YNFKEQ come from the germline V gene. The V and J ends lost 0 bases and 3 bases, in that order; junction bases with no gene match: 11. CDR3 sequence: CASSQELLAGWGLYNEQFF. The CDR3 nucleotides are TGTGCCAGCAGCCAAGAACTACTAGCGGGGTGGGGCCTCTACAATGAGCAGTTCTTC.

The rearrangement uses TRBV11-3 and TRBJ2-7; 8 bases are shared with TRBD1. The CDR3 has 15 amino acids. V shed 5 bases, J shed 3 bases, and the junction held 9 bases outside the gene matches. Germline CDR1 is SGHNT and CDR2 is YENEEA. Written as DNA, the CDR3 is TGTGCCAGCAGCGCCTCCGGGACAGGAAACTACGAGCAGTACTTC. Translated: CASSASGTGNYEQYF.

For the CDR3, the DNA is TGTGCCAGCAGCTTAGGAGGGACAGGGACCGCAGGGGGGGTTTACAATGAGCAGTTCTTC. This codes for CASSLGGTGTAGGVYNEQFF. This chain joins TRBV11-3 and TRBJ2-1, with 9 nucleotides matching TRBD1. The germline CDR1 and CDR2 sequences are SGHNT and YENEEA. CDR3 length: 20 residues. Losses at the gene ends were 1 base for V and 4 bases for J; bases not matched to a gene: 17.

This clonotype was observed many times. The V gene is TRBV9, the J gene TRBJ2-1; TRBD2 matches at 10 bases. V lost 4 bases to trimming and J lost 2 bases; unmatched junction nucleotides: 6. This CDR3 comprises 16 residues. Looked up from germline, CDR1 is SGDLS and CDR2 is YYNGEE. This chain's CDR3 is CASSPRTSGTYNEQFF. In DNA form, the CDR3 reads TGTGCCAGCAGCCCCCGGACTAGCGGAACCTACAATGAGCAGTTCTTC.

This clonotype appeared a few times. J is TRBJ2-7 and V is TRBV10-2; 16 nucleotides agree with TRBD2. Trimming cost V 6 bases and J 7 bases; bases outside gene matches: 3. From germline, CDR1 is WSHSY and CDR2 SAAADI. There are 14 residues in the CDR3. The CDR3, as DNA: TGCGCCAGCAGCGGGACTAGCGGGGGGGCGGAGCAGTACTTC. This translates into CASSGTSGGAEQYF.

This clonotype was counted ten times or more. The V gene is TRBV10-1, the J gene TRBJ2-4; 8 positions match TRBD2. The V gene end was trimmed by 3 bases and the J gene end by 4 bases; junction bases not matched to a gene: 5. In germline, CDR1 is WNHNN, CDR2 SYGVQD (reference sequence). CDR3 length: 15 residues. The CDR3 region has the DNA TGCGCCAGCAGTGAAGGTAGCGGGGAAAAAAACATTCAGTACTTC. Translating it yields CASSEGSGEKNIQYF.

The chain is built from TRBV10-2 and TRBJ2-4, with 7 bases that match TRBD1. Unmatched junction bases numbered 3, after V lost 1 base and J lost 6 bases. The CDR3 loop spans 14 amino acids. Germline values: CDR1 WSHSY, CDR2 SAAADI. Here the CDR3 reads CASSEFRTGNIQYF. CDR3 nucleotides: TGCGCCAGCAGTGAGTTCCGGACAGGAAACATTCAGTACTTC.

The table lists this clonotype with a few counts. V usage is TRBV7-3 and J usage is TRBJ2-1, with D uncertain. V dropped 5 bases and J dropped 0 bases, with 11 bases sitting between them. CDR3 length: 15 residues. Germline CDR1 reads SGHTA; CDR2 reads FQGTGA. The CDR3 DNA is TGTGCCAGCAGCCCCCTTTTTAGCTCCTACAATGAGCAGTTCTTC. It specifies CASSPLFSSYNEQFF.

The chain combines TRBV6-2 or TRBV6-3 with TRBJ1-6, with TRBD1 as a possible D gene (6 bases). This CDR3 contains 16 residues. Trimming removed 1 base at V and 6 bases at J, with 13 bases between. Germline CDR1 is MNHEY and CDR2 is SVGEGT. For the CDR3, the DNA is TGTGCCAGCAGTTACTTCAACAGGGATGGTAATTCACCCCTCCACTTT. Its translation is CASSYFNRDGNSPLHF.

The V gene is TRBV27, the J gene TRBJ2-2, with TRBD2 identical over 8 bases. The CDR3 contains 14 residues. Germline V gene sequence: CDR1 MNHEY, CDR2 SMNVEV (reference sequence). Germline trimming cut 6 bases from V and 8 bases from J; bases unmatched to any gene: 8. DNA for the CDR3: TGTGCCAGCAGCCCAGCGGGAGTGTCAGGGGAGCTGTTTTTT. Protein sequence: CASSPAGVSGELFF.

Details on this clonotype: A junction boundary mismatches the germline segment, possibly from a read error. This chain links TRBV4-1 with TRBJ2-3; 9 positions match TRBD1. The CDR3 has 16 amino acids. Germline CDR1 and CDR2: MGHRA and YSYEKL. The CDR3 here is CAGSQYRDRAADTQYF. CDR3 bases: TGCGCCGGCAGCCAATACCGGGACAGGGCGGCAGATACGCAGTATTTT.

Only one count was recorded for this clonotype. This sequence joins TRBV5-1 and TRBJ2-1; 8 bases are shared with TRBD2. The CDR3 sequence is 21 residues long. Per germline, CDR1 SGHRS and CDR2 YFSETQ. Unmatched junction bases numbered 21, after V lost 4 bases and J lost 0 bases. Here the CDR3 reads CASSPAGGLAGQVSSYNEQFF. Here the CDR3 DNA reads TGCGCCAGCAGCCCGGCGGGGGGCCTAGCGGGTCAAGTAAGCTCCTACAATGAGCAGTTCTTC.

This clonotype was found once. The chain links TRBV14 to TRBJ1-6; TRBD1 matches 7 bases. This CDR3 is 17 amino acids long. Germline V gene sequence: CDR1 SGHDN, CDR2 FVKESK. J lost 3 bases, V lost 1 base, and 6 bases had no gene match. The CDR3 region is CASSQVQGTDYNSPLHF. The CDR3 nucleotides are TGTGCCAGCAGCCAAGTTCAAGGGACAGACTATAATTCACCCCTCCACTTT.

CDR3 in DNA: TGCGCCAGCAGCCACGGGACAGAAAATGAAAAACTGTTTTTT. Amino acids: CASSHGTENEKLFF. The chain is built from TRBV5-1 and TRBJ1-4, with 7 bases matching TRBD1. The V gene's germline CDR1 is SGHRS and CDR2 YFSETQ. V lost 4 bases, J lost 5 bases, and 5 bases stayed unmatched. The CDR3 sequence is 14 residues long.

This clonotype was counted between two and nine times. This chain joins TRBV3-1 and TRBJ2-7; 9 bases agree with TRBD2. The better agreement between TRBJ2-5 and the DNA end casts doubt on the J call. Germline V CDR1 and CDR2: LGHDT, YNNKEL (reference sequence). The CDR3 consists of 17 residues. The CDR3: CASSQSLPRGGSETQYF. The DNA of the CDR3 is TGTGCCAGCAGCCAATCTCTGCCGCGGGGGGGTAGTGAGACCCAGTACTTC.

The rearrangement uses TRBV7-3 and TRBJ2-5; D uncertain. Deletions cut 5 bases from V and 3 bases from J, with 4 bases between. This CDR3 is built from 11 residues. The V gene's germline CDR1 is SGHTA and CDR2 FQGTGA. The CDR3 sequence: CASSDKETQYF. The CDR3 nucleotides read TGTGCCAGCAGCGACAAAGAGACCCAGTACTTC.

This clonotype was seen more than once but under ten times. This chain links TRBV4-3 with TRBJ2-3; TRBD2 matches at 9 bases. After removal of 0 bases from V and 6 bases from J, the junction contained 13 bases not matched to a gene. Looked up from germline, CDR1 is LGHNA and CDR2 is YSLEER. There are 18 residues in the CDR3. CDR3 coding DNA: TGCGCCAGCAGCCAAGATTTGCAGCGGGGGGCACTTTTTGATACGCAGTATTTT. Residues: CASSQDLQRGALFDTQYF.

This clonotype was seen a few times. The gene calls are TRBV6-2 or TRBV6-3 and TRBJ2-5; possibly TRBD2 for D (5 bases). Deletions cut 7 bases from V and 3 bases from J, with 15 bases between. The CDR3 spans 14 residues. The germline V gene has CDR1 MNHEY and CDR2 SVGEGT. The CDR3 DNA reads TGTGCCAGCATTCAAACGGGAACAAAAGAGACCCAGTACTTC. This translates into CASIQTGTKETQYF.

This chain joins TRBV4-3 and TRBJ2-3; D is uncertain. Trimming took 2 bases from V and 3 from J, leaving 12 bases between them. Per germline, CDR1 LGHNA and CDR2 YSLEER. The CDR3 is made up of 15 amino acids. In nucleotides, the CDR3 is TGCGCCAGCAGCCAATCCGGAAAAGGGACAGATACGCAGTATTTT. The encoded protein is CASSQSGKGTDTQYF.

The V and J genes are TRBV7-2 and TRBJ2-1; 13 bases match TRBD2. CDR3 length: 16 amino acids. The ends lost 5 bases at V and 10 bases at J; junction bases unmatched: 11. Germline V gene lookup returns CDR1 SGHTA and CDR2 FQGNSA. The DNA for the CDR3 is TGTGCCAGCAGCCTTCAGACTAGCGGGAGGACCATGGAGCAGTTCTTC. This translates into CASSLQTSGRTMEQFF.

The chain recombines TRBV3-1 with TRBJ2-4; tentative D call: TRBD2 (6 bases). V shed 1 base and J shed 6 bases, with 10 bases lying between them. The germline gives CDR1 LGHDT, CDR2 YNNKEL (reference sequence). CDR3 length: 14 residues. The CDR3 reads CASSQAGEINIQYF. The DNA for the CDR3 is TGTGCCAGCAGCCAAGCGGGAGAAATAAACATTCAGTACTTC.

Note on this clonotype: At one boundary the junction diverges from the germline segment, which might be a read error. This rearrangement joins TRBV7-2 to TRBJ1-1; D is undetermined. Germline lookup yields CDR1 SGHTA and CDR2 FQGNSA. The CDR3 sequence is 15 residues long. The CDR3 loop reads CAGSLGNPRDTEAFF. The DNA for the CDR3 is TGTGCCGGCAGCTTGGGGAACCCGAGGGACACTGAAGCTTTCTTT.

This clonotype was counted a single time. The chain is built from TRBV6-5 and TRBJ2-5, with D tentatively TRBD1 or TRBD2 (5 bases each). Near its end, the DNA agrees better with TRBJ2-7, so the J call may be wrong. The CDR3 has 15 amino acids. Germline V gene sequence: CDR1 MNHEY, CDR2 SVGAGI. CDR3 residues: CASSREKGPSYEQYF. DNA for the CDR3: TGTGCCAGCAGTCGGGAAAAGGGACCGAGCTACGAGCAGTACTTC.

This clonotype came up once. CDR3 in DNA: TGTGCCAGCAGCCAGCTTGTTTACTCCTACGAGCAGTACTTC. Protein sequence: CASSQLVYSYEQYF. The chain joins TRBV4-2 to TRBJ2-7, with D unresolved. Trimming removed 3 bases from V and 0 bases from J, with 9 bases in between. Germline loops: CDR1 LGHNA, CDR2 YNFKEQ. There are 14 residues in the CDR3.